Reported below is one T cell receptor (beta chain). The CDR3 runs to 15 residues. V was trimmed by 5 bases and J by 1 base, leaving 10 bases between them. The V gene's germline CDR1 is SGHRS and CDR2 YFSETQ. RNA, at 0.5 to 1 ug, was reverse transcribed with random hexamers. TCRdb passed the immunoSEQ multiplex PCR reads through MiXCR, listing each CDR3 protein once. Of 150,000 to 200,000 distinct CDR3 sequences listed, about 91% are singletons. This entry belongs to a study of CD8 T cells in Susac syndrome. This clonotype was sampled from a human donor with Susac syndrome. The sample was CD4+ T cells from PBMCs. The chain is built from TRBV5-1 and TRBJ2-6; D uncertain. The CDR3 nucleotides read TGCGCCAGCAGACCAGCAAGGTCTGGGGCCAACGTCCTGACTTTC. This codes for CASRPARSGANVLTF.